Below are 12 T cell receptor beta chains sequenced from a single sample in a study of human T cells and chemical hapten exposure. Time point specified: pre-sensitization, week 0. Stated treatment: therapeutic diphenylcyclopropenone sensitization with weekly scalp DPC. TCRdb passed the RACE reads through MiXCR, listing each CDR3 protein once. The data show around 95,000 distinct CDR3 sequences, about 10% seen once. Specimen: whole blood, collected in connection with sensitization to the hapten diphenylcyclopropenone (DPC). The source is a woman aged 60-75 years with alopecia areata. Some clones in this sample may be carry-over from other donors' samples.

CDR3 sequence: CASSLVSEGGAGYGYTF. The DNA for the CDR3 is TGTGCCAGCAGCTTAGTATCGGAAGGAGGGGCAGGGTATGGCTACACCTTC. The chain links TRBV11-2 to TRBJ1-2; tentative D call: TRBD1 (5 bases). The germline CDR1 and CDR2 sequences are SGHAT and FQNNGV. The CDR3 loop spans 17 amino acids. Deletions cut 1 base from V and 5 bases from J, with 20 bases between. The full variable domain, its missing parts supplied by reference TRBV11-2 and TRBJ1-2, is EAGVAQSPRYKIIEKRQSVAFWCNPISGHATLYWYQQILGQGPKLLIQFQNNGVVDDSQLPKDRFSAERLKGVDSTLKIQPAKLEDSAVYLCASSLVSEGGAGYGYTFGSGTRLTVV.

This clonotype has only a few counts. The CDR3 spells CASSYSRVGEQYF. CDR3 DNA: TGTGCCAGCAGTTACTCGAGGGTAGGCGAGCAGTACTTC. The genes are TRBV6-5 and TRBJ2-7; D is possibly TRBD2 (5 bases). CDR3 length equals 13 residues. CDR1 and CDR2 (germline): MNHEY, SVGAGI. Trimming stripped 0 bases from V and 6 bases from J, with 9 bases between.

The sample holds a few counts of this clonotype. CDR3 DNA sequence: TGTGCCAGCAGCTTAGTCCGCAATGAGCAGTTCTTC. Translation: CASSLVRNEQFF. This chain uses TRBV7-9 with TRBJ2-1, with D unresolved. V shed 1 base and J shed 6 bases, with 4 bases lying between them. The length of the CDR3 is 12 residues. Germline CDR1 reads SEHNR; CDR2 reads FQNEAQ (reference sequence).

This clonotype was detected many times. The J gene is TRBJ2-5, the V gene TRBV2, with 10 bases fitting TRBD1. Germline values: CDR1 SNHLY, CDR2 FYNNEI. The V and J ends lost 5 bases and 5 bases, in that order; junction bases with no gene match: 8. The CDR3 covers 15 residues. The CDR3 sequence is CASSPGTGDLETQYF. CDR3 nucleotides: TGTGCCAGCAGTCCCGGGACAGGGGACTTGGAGACCCAGTACTTC.

The chain couples TRBV9 to TRBJ1-1; D call uncertain. The V end lost 0 bases, the J end lost 6 bases, and 9 bases lay between the germline ends. Per germline, CDR1 SGDLS and CDR2 YYNGEE. The length of the CDR3 is 13 residues. The DNA of the CDR3 is TGTGCCAGCAGCGTAGCTGTGCAGGCTGAAGCTTTCTTT. This gives the protein CASSVAVQAEAFF.

The J gene is TRBJ2-7, the V gene TRBV6-5, with D unresolved. The CDR3 is 14 amino acids. Germline V lookup: CDR1 MNHEY, CDR2 SVGAGI. Trimming stripped 2 bases from V and 4 bases from J, with 12 bases between. The CDR3 here is CASSYGSGTYEQYF. The DNA for the CDR3 is TGTGCCAGCAGTTACGGGTCCGGAACATACGAGCAGTACTTC.

This clonotype showed up just a few times. The V gene is TRBV29-1, the J gene TRBJ1-2; D gene unclear. The germline V gene encodes CDR1 SQVTM and CDR2 ANQGSEA. The CDR3 loop spans 12 amino acids. The V end lost 4 bases, the J end lost 6 bases, and 12 bases lay between the germline ends. The CDR3 nucleotides are TGCAGCGTTGCAAAGGTGGCTAATGGCTACACCTTC. This encodes CSVAKVANGYTF.

This clonotype was observed many times. The chain couples TRBV6-1 to TRBJ1-2, with 7 bases lining up with TRBD1. Germline V CDR1 and CDR2: MNHNS, SASEGT. There are 14 residues in the CDR3. V lost 1 base, J lost 8 bases, and 7 bases stayed unmatched. The CDR3 DNA reads TGTGCCAGCAGTGAAGAATTTAGGGGGCTAGGCTACACCTTC. Translated: CASSEEFRGLGYTF.

The chain couples TRBV4-1 to TRBJ1-1, with TRBD1 matching over 7 bases. The CDR3 runs 18 residues. Unmatched junction bases numbered 15, after V lost 4 bases and J lost 1 base. Germline assignment: CDR1 MGHRA and CDR2 YSYEKL. CDR3 region: CASSPRTRTTGKNTEAFF. CDR3 coding DNA: TGCGCCAGCAGCCCCAGGACCAGGACGACAGGGAAGAACACTGAAGCTTTCTTT.

This clonotype was recorded many times. This chain joins TRBV20-1 and TRBJ2-3, with D unresolved. This CDR3 has 14 amino acids. V was clipped by 7 bases and J by 0 bases, with 14 bases between them. CDR1 is DFQATT and CDR2 is SNEGSKA in the germline V gene (reference sequence). CDR3 DNA sequence: TGCAGTGGGCTAACAGATACTAGCACAGATACGCAGTATTTT. Translating it yields CSGLTDTSTDTQYF.

V gene TRBV5-1 combines with J gene TRBJ1-2; 7 bases align to TRBD1. Germline trimming cut 3 bases from V and 8 bases from J; bases unmatched to any gene: 10. This CDR3 region has 14 residues. From germline, CDR1 is SGHRS and CDR2 YFSETQ. The CDR3, as DNA: TGCGCCAGCAGCTCGGGACAGACCCTATACGGCTACACCTTC. Translated, it gives CASSSGQTLYGYTF.

There are a few counts of this clonotype. This chain links TRBV7-9 with TRBJ1-5; no reliable D call. The CDR3 is 13 amino acids. The germline V gene has CDR1 SEHNR and CDR2 FQNEAQ (reference sequence). V gave up 5 bases and J gave up 1 base, with 6 bases separating them. CDR3 in DNA: TGTGCCAGCAGCATGGACAGCAATCAGCCCCAGCATTTT. Translation gives CASSMDSNQPQHF.